The rows below give T cell receptor beta chains drawn from one sample of a study of shared clonotypes between healthy human individuals. TCRdb keeps only in-frame clones here, not all; method: immunoSEQ multiplex PCR. The sample contains hundreds of thousands of clones, 90% to 97% of which appear only once. Sequenced: naive CD8+ T cells sorted from blood. The receptor set was obtained from a woman aged 25 to 45 in good health. CDR3s include the opening cysteine and the closing phenylalanine or tryptophan. A D gene is named only where the DNA matches it firmly. Expanded clones get a size class; other rows say once, few or many, or leave the size out.

abundance	v_gene	j_gene	d_gene	CDR3nt	CDR3aa
-	TRBV5-1	TRBJ2-7	TRBD2	TGCGCCAGCAGCTTGGCAGCGGGGGGACCATCCTACGAGCAGTACTTC	CASSLAAGGPSYEQYF
-	TRBV7-9	TRBJ2-5	-	TGTGCCAGCAGCTTGGTGGGACCGGAGACCCAGTACTTC	CASSLVGPETQYF
once	TRBV27	TRBJ1-2	-	TGTGCCAGCGGGTCTCCTGAGCCGGATGGCTACACCTTC	CASGSPEPDGYTF
-	TRBV14	TRBJ2-4	TRBD2	TGTGCCAGCAGCCAAGGATCCGGGACTAGCGGGAGGCGTGGCATTCAGTACTTC	CASSQGSGTSGRRGIQYF
-	TRBV7-9	TRBJ2-5	-	TGTGCCAGCAGCTTTGACGGGAGACCCCAAGAGACCCAGTACTTC	CASSFDGRPQETQYF
-	TRBV27	TRBJ2-1	TRBD2	TGTGCCAGCAGTTTAATGGGACTACCGTACAATGAGCAGTTCTTC	CASSLMGLPYNEQFF
-	TRBV28	TRBJ1-5	-	TGTGCCAGCAGTTTTCGGCCCGATCAGCCCCAGCATTTT	CASSFRPDQPQHF
-	TRBV5-1	TRBJ2-3	TRBD2	TGCGCCAGCAGCCGAGGACTAGCGGACCTCACAGATACGCAGTATTTT	CASSRGLADLTDTQYF
-	TRBV10-1	TRBJ2-7	-	TGCGCCAGCAGTGAGTCGAGGTATAGTTCCAACGAGCAGTACTTC	CASSESRYSSNEQYF
-	TRBV10-1	TRBJ2-1	TRBD1	TGCGCCAGTCAGGACAGGGGGTACGACAATGAGCAGTTCTTC	CASQDRGYDNEQFF
-	TRBV21-1	TRBJ2-2	-	TGTGCCAATAACACCGGGGAGCTGTTTTTT	CANNTGELFF
-	TRBV28	TRBJ2-7	TRBD2	TGTGCCAGCAATCTAGCGGGAGTAAACGAGCAGTACTTC	CASNLAGVNEQYF
once	TRBV19	TRBJ2-7	-	TGTGCCAGTAGTATAGCCGGGAGTCCCTACGAGCAGTACTTC	CASSIAGSPYEQYF
-	TRBV10-2	TRBJ1-1	-	TGCGCCAGCAGTGATTTAGTGGGTACGAGCACTGAAGCTTTCTTT	CASSDLVGTSTEAFF
-	TRBV28	TRBJ1-2	-	TGTGCCAGCAGTTTACGGGCTAGGACGGCTTGGGGTTATGGCTACACCTTC	CASSLRARTAWGYGYTF
once	TRBV5-1	TRBJ1-1	-	TGCGCCAGCAGCGAATCTGGACGAACCACTGAAGCTTTCTTT	CASSESGRTTEAFF
-	TRBV4-1	TRBJ2-3	-	TGCGCCAGCAGCCCCCCAAGTGCCAACACAGATACGCAGTATTTT	CASSPPSANTDTQYF
-	TRBV11-1	TRBJ2-5	TRBD1	TGTGCCAGCAGCCAAATGCCGGGACAGGGGGTGGGGACCCAGTACTTC	CASSQMPGQGVGTQYF
-	TRBV7-8	TRBJ2-1	-	TGTGCCAGCAGCTTAGTAGGGCGGAGCTCCTACAATGAGCAGTTCTTC	CASSLVGRSSYNEQFF
-	TRBV5-5	TRBJ1-1	TRBD1	TGTGCCAGCAGCTCCACAGGGGTAGTCACTGAAGCTTTCTTT	CASSSTGVVTEAFF
-	TRBV4-1	TRBJ1-4	TRBD1	TGCGCCAGCAGCCAAGGGTCTCTGCGATCAGGGGGTTACCTGAGGGGAAAACTGTTTTTT	CASSQGSLRSGGYLRGKLFF
-	TRBV28	TRBJ2-7	TRBD2	TGTGCCAGCAGTTTACCCGGACTAGCGGGAGACGACTACGAGCAGTACTTC	CASSLPGLAGDDYEQYF
-	TRBV28	TRBJ2-7	TRBD2	TGTGCCAGCAGTGAATCGGTGTGGACTAGCGGGGACTCCTACGAGCAGTACTTC	CASSESVWTSGDSYEQYF
-	TRBV29-1	TRBJ1-1	TRBD1	TGCAGCGCCATTACCGGGACAGCGGGCACTGAAGCTTTCTTT	CSAITGTAGTEAFF
-	TRBV7-9	TRBJ2-3	-	TGTGCCAGCAGCTTCCCACGATCAGCGGGTTCTAGCACAGATACGCAGTATTTT	CASSFPRSAGSSTDTQYF
-	TRBV6-6	TRBJ1-2	TRBD1	TGTGCCAGCAGTAAGACCAGGGGGCTAGGGGGCTACACCTTC	CASSKTRGLGGYTF
-	TRBV6-6	TRBJ2-1	-	TGTGCCAGCAGTTACTCGAGCCCCGGCTATGAGCAGTTCTTC	CASSYSSPGYEQFF
-	TRBV9	TRBJ2-1	-	TGTGCCAGCAGCTTCCGGGCCTGGGACAATGAGCAGTTCTTC	CASSFRAWDNEQFF
-	TRBV9	TRBJ1-3	-	TGTGCCAGCAGCGTGGTCCCTGGAAACACCATATATTTT	CASSVVPGNTIYF
-	TRBV10-2	TRBJ2-2	TRBD1	TGCGCCAGCAGTGGAGGACAGGTGAAGGCCGGGGAGCTGTTTTTT	CASSGGQVKAGELFF
once	TRBV27	TRBJ2-7	-	TGTGCCAGCAGTTTAAGCTCCTACGAGCAGTACTTC	CASSLSSYEQYF
-	TRBV27	TRBJ2-5	-	TGTGCCAGCAGTCCACAGGGACACCCCCTGTACTTC	CASSPQGHPLYF
once	TRBV11-3	TRBJ2-7	-	TGTGCCAGCAGCTTAGGTTCGGGATACGAGCAGTACTTC	CASSLGSGYEQYF
-	TRBV5-4	TRBJ2-1	TRBD2	TGTGCCACCCTAGGGACTAGCGGGAGTGAAACCGATGAGCAGTTCTTC	CATLGTSGSETDEQFF
once	TRBV7-9	TRBJ2-7	-	TGTGCCAGCAGCCCCCCTTCGGGCAGAACCTACGAGCAGTACTTC	CASSPPSGRTYEQYF
-	TRBV15	TRBJ2-3	-	TGTGCCACCAGCAGTACACACACAGATACGCAGTATTTT	CATSSTHTDTQYF
-	TRBV6-6	TRBJ2-7	TRBD1	TGTGCCAGCCAGTCCCGGGACAGGGGGTTCAACGAGCAGTACTTC	CASQSRDRGFNEQYF
-	TRBV5-1	TRBJ2-1	-	TGCGCCAGCAGCTTTGATCGGAACAATGAGCAGTTCTTC	CASSFDRNNEQFF
-	TRBV7-8	TRBJ1-3	-	TGTGCCAGTAGGTCCTCCTCTGGAAACACCATATATTTT	CASRSSSGNTIYF
-	TRBV6-5	TRBJ2-7	-	TGTGCCAGCAGTTACTCAAGCGGAAACTCCTACGAGCAGTACTTC	CASSYSSGNSYEQYF
-	TRBV6-1	TRBJ2-7	-	TGTGCCAGCAGTGAAGCCAGAACCCCGGGACACAGCTACGAGCAGTACTTC	CASSEARTPGHSYEQYF
-	TRBV27	TRBJ2-5	TRBD1	TGTGCCAGCGGTTCGACGGGACAGACCGTAGAGACCCAGTACTTC	CASGSTGQTVETQYF
-	TRBV15	TRBJ1-2	-	TGTGCCACCAGCGGGAAGGACAGACTTTATGGCTACACCTTC	CATSGKDRLYGYTF
-	TRBV7-3	TRBJ2-1	-	TGTGCCAGCAGCTTAAACGGCAATGAGCAGTTCTTC	CASSLNGNEQFF
-	TRBV7-9	TRBJ1-1	-	TGTGCCAGCCTAACACAGGGAACGAACACTGAAGCTTTCTTT	CASLTQGTNTEAFF
-	TRBV28	TRBJ1-5	TRBD1	TGTGCCAGCACCCCTGGACAGGTTTGGGGTTATAGCAATCAGCCCCAGCATTTT	CASTPGQVWGYSNQPQHF
-	TRBV7-8	TRBJ2-7	-	TGTGCCAGCAGCTTAGGACTAGTGTATTCCTACGAGCAGTACTTC	CASSLGLVYSYEQYF
-	TRBV10-3	TRBJ2-3	-	TGTGCCAACAATTACTCAACTAGCACAGATACGCAGTATTTT	CANNYSTSTDTQYF
-	TRBV2	TRBJ2-1	TRBD2	TGTGCCAGCAGTGAAGACCAGCGGGAGTACTACAATGAGCAGTTCTTC	CASSEDQREYYNEQFF
-	TRBV7-8	TRBJ1-1	-	TGTGCCAGCAGCTTAGAAGTGACAGGTTTGAACACTGAAGCTTTCTTT	CASSLEVTGLNTEAFF
once	TRBV2	TRBJ1-1	TRBD1	TGTGCCAGCAGGGGCAGGGGGAGGACTGAAGCTTTCTTT	CASRGRGRTEAFF
-	TRBV9	TRBJ2-1	-	TGTGCCAGCAGCTCCCTCGGCGCCTACAATGAGCAGTTCTTC	CASSSLGAYNEQFF
-	TRBV7-8	TRBJ2-2	TRBD2	TGTGCCAGCAGCCCTAGCGTAGTAGCGGGATTCGGGGAGCTGTTTTTT	CASSPSVVAGFGELFF